This T cell receptor (beta chain) appears in the sequencing data of a study of T cell responses to AZD1222 COVID-19 vaccine. Notes on the study in general: As reported, nearly half of all spike-specific TCRs target variant regions that are unmutated. Following two doses of AZD1222, Spike-specific TCR breadth and depth rose. Donors were chiefly white British, with a greater number of females, and clonal diversity was perhaps underestimated. Scientists sampled the repertoires only once the peak T cell response had passed.

Germline-derived CDR1 and CDR2 are SGHRS and YFSETQ. The V gene end was trimmed by 4 bases and the J gene end by 0 bases; junction bases not matched to a gene: 6. CDR3 length: 16 residues. Generated by immunoSEQ multiplex PCR, the TCRdb table keeps only in-frame clones and is missing some. This sample has roughly 150,000 clones, with about 91% found just once. Notes on this clone: Its specificity is unknown.

This clonotype was obtained from an adult who received the AZD1222 COVID-19 vaccine. The genes are TRBV5-1 and TRBJ1-4; the match to TRBD1 covers 7 bases. The sequences come from peripheral blood, collected 28 days after the second AZD1222 dose. The CDR3 DNA follows: TGCGCCAGCAGCACAGGGGTCTCGGCAACTAATGAAAAACTGTTTTTT. This gives the protein CASSTGVSATNEKLFF.